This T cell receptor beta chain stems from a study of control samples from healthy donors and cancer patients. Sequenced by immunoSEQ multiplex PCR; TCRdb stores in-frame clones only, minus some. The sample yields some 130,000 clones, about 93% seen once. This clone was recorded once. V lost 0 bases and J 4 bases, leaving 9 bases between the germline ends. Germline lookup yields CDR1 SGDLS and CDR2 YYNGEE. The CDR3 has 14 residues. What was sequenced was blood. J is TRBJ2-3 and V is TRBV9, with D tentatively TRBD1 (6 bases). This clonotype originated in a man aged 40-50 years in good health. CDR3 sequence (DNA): TGTGCCAGCAGCGTAGCAGGGGCGGCAGATACGCAGTATTTT. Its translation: CASSVAGAADTQYF.